Following are 8 T cell receptor beta chains from one sample sequenced in a study of Graves' ophthalmopathy and Graves' hyperthyroidism. Amplification targeted the TCR beta CDR3 regions, with RNA transcripts as the source material. Second-round multiplex PCR came after a first-round RT-PCR that employed HTBI primers. TCRdb re-called the multiplex PCR reads through MiXCR, storing one row per CDR3 protein. The data show 900,000 to 1,200,000 distinct CDR3 sequences, around a third seen once. Source material: peripheral blood or thyroid tissue (not recorded which). These receptors came from an adult man with Graves' hyperthyroidism.

This clonotype showed up just once. The J gene is TRBJ2-3, the V gene TRBV29-1, with TRBD2 matching over 8 bases. Per the germline V gene, CDR1 is SQVTM and CDR2 is ANQGSEA. The CDR3 is made up of 13 amino acids. The junction had 3 bases not matched to a gene; V was cut back by 1 base and J by 6 bases. In nucleotides, the CDR3 is TGCAGCGTTGAAGTCGGGGGGGGTGATACGCAGTATTTT. This sequence encodes CSVEVGGGDTQYF.

This clonotype has ten or more counts. The V call is TRBV7-2, the J call TRBJ2-5; a possible D gene is TRBD2 (7 bases). The CDR3 consists of 15 residues. In germline, CDR1 is SGHTA, CDR2 FQGNSA. Trimming cost V 4 bases and J 4 bases, with 16 bases left between them. This chain's CDR3 is CASSSGGRGSETQYF. CDR3 sequence (DNA): TGTGCCAGCAGCTCGGGGGGAAGGGGGTCAGAGACCCAGTACTTC.

This clonotype was seen at least ten times. The gene calls are TRBV5-5 and TRBJ2-5; 9 nucleotides align to TRBD2. Trimming cost V 0 bases and J 2 bases; bases outside gene matches: 5. The CDR3 consists of 16 residues. The germline gives CDR1 SGHKS, CDR2 YYEKEE (reference sequence). The CDR3 loop reads CASSLGPSGNQETQYF. CDR3 coding DNA: TGTGCCAGCAGCTTGGGTCCTAGCGGGAATCAAGAGACCCAGTACTTC. The full variable domain, rest sourced from reference TRBV5-5 and TRBJ2-5, is DAGVTQSPTHLIKTRGQQVTLRCSPISGHKSVSWYQQVLGQGPQFIFQYYEKEERGRGNFPDRFSARQFPNYSSELNVNALLLGDSALYLCASSLGPSGNQETQYFGPGTRLLVL.

This clonotype was seen a few times. The chain has TRBV20-1 and TRBJ1-2, with TRBD1 as a possible D gene (5 bases). The CDR3 runs 13 residues. The V gene's germline CDR1 is DFQATT and CDR2 SNEGSKA (reference sequence). The V and J ends lost 6 bases and 5 bases respectively, with 16 bases between them. The CDR3 coding sequence is TGCAGTGCGTCGACAGTACGTCGGTATGGCTACACCTTC. Protein: CSASTVRRYGYTF.

This clonotype was picked up many times. This chain connects TRBV7-6 to TRBJ1-3; TRBD1 is a possible D gene (5 bases). V lost 4 bases, J lost 0 bases, and 10 bases lay in between. The CDR3 is 15 amino acids. Germline CDR1 and CDR2: SGHVS and FNYEAQ. The CDR3 DNA sequence: TGTGCCAGCAGCTCCGGACACATCTCTGGAAACACCATATATTTT. Translated, it gives CASSSGHISGNTIYF.

Many counts were recorded for this clonotype. CDR3 loop: CASSQEGYGQPQHF. CDR3 nucleotides: TGTGCCAGCAGCCAAGAAGGGTATGGTCAGCCCCAGCATTTT. J is TRBJ1-5 and V is TRBV3-1, with D uncertain. The CDR3 spans 14 residues. CDR1 is LGHDT and CDR2 is YNNKEL in the germline V gene (reference sequence). V shed 0 bases and J shed 6 bases, with 9 bases lying between them.

Only a few counts were recorded for this clonotype. The chain couples TRBV12-3 or TRBV12-4 to TRBJ1-3; D unresolved. V was clipped by 3 bases and J by 0 bases, with 9 bases between them. CDR3 length: 15 amino acids. Written as DNA, the CDR3 is TGTGCCAGCAGTTTTAGCCGGGACTCTGGAAACACCATATATTTT. Protein product: CASSFSRDSGNTIYF.

This clonotype was detected ten times or more. The CDR3 loop reads CSARRQGNGNQPQHF. The DNA of the CDR3 is TGCAGTGCTAGACGACAGGGAAATGGCAATCAGCCCCAGCATTTT. V is TRBV20-1 and J is TRBJ1-5; the match to TRBD1 covers 7 bases. This CDR3 is built from 15 residues. The germline V gene has CDR1 DFQATT and CDR2 SNEGSKA (reference sequence). J was trimmed by 2 bases and V by 2 bases; bases with no gene match: 6.